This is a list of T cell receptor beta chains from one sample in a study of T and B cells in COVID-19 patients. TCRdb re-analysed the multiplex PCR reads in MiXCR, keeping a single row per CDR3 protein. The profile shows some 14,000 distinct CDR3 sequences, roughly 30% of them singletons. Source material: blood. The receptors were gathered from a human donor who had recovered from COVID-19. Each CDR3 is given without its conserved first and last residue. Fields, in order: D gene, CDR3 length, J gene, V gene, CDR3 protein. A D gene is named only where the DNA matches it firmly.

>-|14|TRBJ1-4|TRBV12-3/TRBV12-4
ASSLTLAGTNEKLF
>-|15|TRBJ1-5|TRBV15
ATSGTGTPASNQPQH
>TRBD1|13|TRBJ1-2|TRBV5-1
ASSRRQGDNYGYT
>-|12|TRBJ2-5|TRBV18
ASSPGGSQETQY
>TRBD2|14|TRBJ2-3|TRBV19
ASSPALAGYTDTQY
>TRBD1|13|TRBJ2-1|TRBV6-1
ASSQDRGNYNEQF
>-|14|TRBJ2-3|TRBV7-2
ASSLTFVRSTDTQY
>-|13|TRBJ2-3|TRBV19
ASSRKGTITDTQY
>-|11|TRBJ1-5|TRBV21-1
ASSKVSRQPQH
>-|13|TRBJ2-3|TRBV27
ASSPPAGNTDTQY
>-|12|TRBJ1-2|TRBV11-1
ASSLAGPGYGYT
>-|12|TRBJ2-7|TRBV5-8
ASSPGSFSYEQY
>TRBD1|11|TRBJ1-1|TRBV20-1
SARTGRGTEAF
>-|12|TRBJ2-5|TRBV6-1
ASSTPRQVRTQY
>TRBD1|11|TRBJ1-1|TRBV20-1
SARGAGGTEAF
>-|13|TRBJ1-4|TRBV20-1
SARDIAERGEKLF
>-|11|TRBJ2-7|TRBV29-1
SVEGTDYYEQY
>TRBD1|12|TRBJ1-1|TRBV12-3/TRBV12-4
ASSPRTGGYGAF
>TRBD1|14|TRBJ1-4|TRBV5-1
ASSLTGTANNEKLF
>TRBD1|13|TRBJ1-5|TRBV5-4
ASSPGQGRNQPQH
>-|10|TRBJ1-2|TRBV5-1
ASSDTSYGYT
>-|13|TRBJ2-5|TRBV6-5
ASSREGARVETQY
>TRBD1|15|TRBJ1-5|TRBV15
ATSRDRRGTVNQPQH
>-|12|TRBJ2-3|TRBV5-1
ASSLHSSTDTQY
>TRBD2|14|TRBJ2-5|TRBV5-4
ALMKREGIEGETQY
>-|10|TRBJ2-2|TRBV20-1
STTGEFGELF
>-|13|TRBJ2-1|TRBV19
ASSIDRRGAGEQF
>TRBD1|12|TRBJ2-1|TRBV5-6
ASSLAGTDNEQF
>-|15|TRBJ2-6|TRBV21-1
ASSSPPRYSGANVLT
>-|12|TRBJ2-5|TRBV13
ASSLGQTRETQY
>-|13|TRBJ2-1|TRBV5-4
ASSLRGPSSNEQF
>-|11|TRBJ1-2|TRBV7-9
ASSPHMSGGYT
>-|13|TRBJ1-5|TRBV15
ATSRRSSRNQPQH
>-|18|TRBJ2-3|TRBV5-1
ASSPLPGPAAGIPPDTQY
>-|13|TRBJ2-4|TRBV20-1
SARAGRGGENIQY
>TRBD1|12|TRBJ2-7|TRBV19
ASSPGTGGYEQY